This TCR beta chain appears in the sequencing data of a study of tumor-infiltrating lymphocytes in oesophageal squamous cell carcinoma. From germline, CDR1 is SGHTA and CDR2 FQGNSA. Unmatched junction bases numbered 3, after V lost 1 base and J lost 3 bases. The CDR3 extends over 15 amino acids. In this sample, this clonotype turned up a few times. TCRdb passed the PCR reads through MiXCR, listing each CDR3 protein once. Seen here are roughly 12,000 distinct CDR3 sequences, roughly 54% observed once, and the top ten hold 24%. This clonotype was obtained from a male donor with esophageal squamous cell carcinoma. V gene TRBV7-2 combines with J gene TRBJ2-1; 7 positions agree with TRBD2. The sequenced sample consisted of esophageal tumor tissue. CDR3 sequence reads: CASSLEGGVYNEQFF. The DNA of the CDR3 is TGTGCCAGCAGCTTAGAGGGAGGGGTCTACAATGAGCAGTTCTTC.